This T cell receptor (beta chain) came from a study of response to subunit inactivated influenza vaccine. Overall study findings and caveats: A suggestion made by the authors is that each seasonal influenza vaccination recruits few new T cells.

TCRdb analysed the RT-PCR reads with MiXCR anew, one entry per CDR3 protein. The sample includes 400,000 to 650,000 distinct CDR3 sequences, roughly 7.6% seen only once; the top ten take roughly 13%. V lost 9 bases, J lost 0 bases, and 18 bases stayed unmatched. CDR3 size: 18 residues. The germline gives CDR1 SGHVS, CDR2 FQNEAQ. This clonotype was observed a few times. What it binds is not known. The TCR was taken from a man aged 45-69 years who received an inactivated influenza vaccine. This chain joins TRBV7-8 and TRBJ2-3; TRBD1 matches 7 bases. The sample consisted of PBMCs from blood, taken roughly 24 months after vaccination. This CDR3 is CARNLTSGTALSTDTQYF. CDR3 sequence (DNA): TGTGCCAGAAATCTAACCTCCGGGACAGCCTTGAGCACAGATACGCAGTATTTT.